Below, one T cell receptor beta chain is given with its context. This sample was taken from a study of blood T cell repertoires in COVID-19. Study-wide context: Sources were T cells, B-cell-depleted T cells, or PBMCs; the material itself was cDNA or gDNA.

With V trimmed by 4 bases and J by 3 bases, 5 bases remained unmatched. This CDR3 has 15 residues. Per germline, CDR1 SGHRS and CDR2 YFSETQ. How the authors handled the data: It was from reference gene primer amplification that nucleated cell counts were estimated. TCRdb keeps only in-frame clones here, not all; method: immunoSEQ multiplex PCR. V, J and clone size are taken as reported in that table, and D and trimming were inferred from the DNA itself. The sample shows more than 85,000 clones, approximately 65% of them seen only once. The clonotype originates from a woman aged 60-75 years with acute or convalescent COVID-19. Material for sequencing was peripheral blood. This rearrangement joins TRBV5-1 to TRBJ1-4; 8 bases map to TRBD1. In DNA form, the CDR3 reads TGCGCCAGCAGCCCCTGGACAGGGTCTAATGAAAAACTGTTTTTT. Translated, it gives CASSPWTGSNEKLFF.